These 5 T cell receptor beta chains were sequenced from one sample in a study of T cell responses to AZD1222 COVID-19 vaccine. Sequenced by immunoSEQ multiplex PCR; TCRdb stores in-frame clones only, minus some. The sample shows 90,000 to 120,000 clones, about 85% of them seen only once. The sequencing here drew on peripheral blood, taken 28 days after the second AZD1222 dose. These receptors were collected from an adult who received the AZD1222 COVID-19 vaccine.

The rearrangement links TRBV6-4 to TRBJ1-1; D is perhaps TRBD1 (6 bases). Germline V gene data show CDR1 as MRHNA and CDR2 as SNTAGT. V was trimmed by 3 bases and J by 4 bases, leaving 12 bases between them. This CDR3 comprises 14 residues. CDR3 protein: CASSDVGGGTEAFF. CDR3 DNA sequence: TGTGCCAGCAGTGATGTGGGGGGCGGCACTGAAGCTTTCTTT.

This clone was seen once. The CDR3 is CASRQGVQETQYF. The CDR3 region has the DNA TGCGCCAGCAGGCAGGGGGTTCAAGAGACCCAGTACTTC. The V and J genes are TRBV10-2 and TRBJ2-5; 7 nucleotides line up with TRBD1. Germline CDR1 WSHSY, CDR2 SAAADI. This CDR3 comprises 13 residues. V lost 6 bases to trimming and J lost 2 bases; unmatched junction nucleotides: 3.

The chain links TRBV13 to TRBJ2-7; tentative D call: TRBD1 (5 bases). V was cut by 5 bases and J by 2 bases, with 13 bases left in between. Germline V lookup: CDR1 PRHDT, CDR2 FYEKMQ (reference sequence). This CDR3 has 14 residues. In nucleotides, the CDR3 is TGTGCCAGCAGCCCCGAGAAGGGGCCCTACGAGCAGTACTTC. This gives the protein CASSPEKGPYEQYF.

This chain connects TRBV27 to TRBJ1-1, with unresolved D. The CDR3 has 13 amino acids. The V and J ends lost 3 bases and 0 bases respectively, with 5 bases between them. Germline loops: CDR1 MNHEY, CDR2 SMNVEV (reference sequence). The CDR3 DNA follows: TGTGCCAGCAGTTTCTACATGAACACTGAAGCTTTCTTT. This codes for CASSFYMNTEAFF.

This rearrangement joins TRBV10-3 to TRBJ1-4, with D possibly matching TRBD1 (5 bases). The CDR3 extends over 15 amino acids. CDR1 ENHRY and CDR2 SYGVKD come from the germline V gene. V shed 2 bases and J shed 8 bases, with 15 bases lying between them. The CDR3 reads CAISETLRGQEKLFF. CDR3 DNA: TGTGCCATCAGTGAGACTCTACGGGGCCAAGAAAAACTGTTTTTT.